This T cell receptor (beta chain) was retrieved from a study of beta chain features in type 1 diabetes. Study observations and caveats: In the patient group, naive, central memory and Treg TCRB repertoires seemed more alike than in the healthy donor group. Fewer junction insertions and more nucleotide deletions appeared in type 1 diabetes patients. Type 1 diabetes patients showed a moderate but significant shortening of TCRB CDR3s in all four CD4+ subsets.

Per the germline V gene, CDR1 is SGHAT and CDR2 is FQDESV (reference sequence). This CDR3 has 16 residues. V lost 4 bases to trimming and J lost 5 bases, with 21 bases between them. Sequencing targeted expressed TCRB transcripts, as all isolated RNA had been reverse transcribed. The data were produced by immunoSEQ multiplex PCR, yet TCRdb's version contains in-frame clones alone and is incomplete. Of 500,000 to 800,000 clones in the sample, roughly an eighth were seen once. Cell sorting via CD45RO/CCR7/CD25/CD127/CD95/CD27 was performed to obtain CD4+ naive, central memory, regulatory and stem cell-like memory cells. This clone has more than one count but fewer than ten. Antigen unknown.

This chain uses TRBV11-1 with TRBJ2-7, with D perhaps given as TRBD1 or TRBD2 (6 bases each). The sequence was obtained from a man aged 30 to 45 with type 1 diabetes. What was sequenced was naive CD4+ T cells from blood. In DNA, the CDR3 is TGTGCCAGCAGCTCTAGCCTTACAGGGACTGGGGACGAGCAGTACTTC. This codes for CASSSSLTGTGDEQYF.